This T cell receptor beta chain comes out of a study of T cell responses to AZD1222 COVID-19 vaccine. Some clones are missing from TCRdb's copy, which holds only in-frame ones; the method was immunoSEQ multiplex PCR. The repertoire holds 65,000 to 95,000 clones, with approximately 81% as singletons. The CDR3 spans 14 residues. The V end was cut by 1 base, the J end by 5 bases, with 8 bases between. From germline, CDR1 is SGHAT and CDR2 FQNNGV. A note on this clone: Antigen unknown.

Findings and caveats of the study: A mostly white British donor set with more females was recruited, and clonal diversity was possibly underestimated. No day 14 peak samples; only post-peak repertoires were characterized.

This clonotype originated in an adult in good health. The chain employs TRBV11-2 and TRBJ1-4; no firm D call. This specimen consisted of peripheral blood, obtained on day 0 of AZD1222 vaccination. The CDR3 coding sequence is TGTGCCAGCAGCTTAGGGACGGACAATGAAAAACTGTTTTTT. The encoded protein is CASSLGTDNEKLFF.